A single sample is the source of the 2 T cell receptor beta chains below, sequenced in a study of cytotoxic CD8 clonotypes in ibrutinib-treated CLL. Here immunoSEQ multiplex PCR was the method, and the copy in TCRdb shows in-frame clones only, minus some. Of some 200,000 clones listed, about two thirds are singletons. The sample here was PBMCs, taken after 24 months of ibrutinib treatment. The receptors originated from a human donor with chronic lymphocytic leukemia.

Here the CDR3 DNA reads TGTGCCAGCAGTTTATTACGGGACACCTTTGGAGAGCAGTACTTC. It is translated as CASSLLRDTFGEQYF. This chain joins TRBV28 and TRBJ2-7, with D possibly being TRBD1 (6 bases). The germline V gene encodes CDR1 MDHEN and CDR2 SYDVKM. This CDR3 is built from 15 residues. V was pared by 1 base and J by 7 bases, with 17 bases between.

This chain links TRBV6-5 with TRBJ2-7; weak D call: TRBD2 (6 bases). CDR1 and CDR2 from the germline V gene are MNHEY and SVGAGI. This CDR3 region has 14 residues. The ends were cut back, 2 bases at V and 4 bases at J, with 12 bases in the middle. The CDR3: CASSYDGSQYEQYF. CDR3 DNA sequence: TGTGCCAGCAGTTACGACGGGAGTCAGTACGAGCAGTACTTC.